This T cell receptor (beta chain) was captured in a study of T cell repertoires in cytomegalovirus infection. For the study at large: Shared public TCR beta signatures pointed to both CMV infection and a matching HLA type. Study results and limitations: Of the TCR beta families, the public ones yielded a cumulative frequency that identified carriers of CMV plus the relevant HLA. HLA-C-restricted TCR beta clonotypes specific for CMV led the ex vivo response.

Trimming left V 4 bases short and J 6 bases short, with 18 bases between. The CDR3 extends over 15 amino acids. From germline, CDR1 is LGHNA and CDR2 YNFKEQ. This clonotype was observed at least ten times. Its matching antigen is unknown. TCRdb processed the reads anew with MiXCR; each CDR3 protein has one entry. The sample includes more than 200,000 distinct CDR3 sequences, approximately 10% seen only once; the top ten take over 12%. This chain joins TRBV4-2 and TRBJ1-2; weak D call: TRBD1 (5 bases). The receptor's source is a human donor in good health (CMV status not recorded). Some clones in this sample may be carry-over from other donors' samples. The sequenced material came from PBMCs. CDR3 amino acids: CASSPIPSGTDGYTF. CDR3 sequence (DNA): TGTGCCAGCAGCCCTATTCCGTCCGGGACGGATGGCTACACCTTC.